Described below is a single T cell receptor (beta chain) sequence and its context. What it recognizes is unknown. Authors' methods: Filtering was not the same, since immunoSEQ gave junction-only sequences without quality scores. Assay used: immunoSEQ multiplex PCR; TCRdb lists only in-frame clones, some missing. V, J and clone size derive from that table, while D and trimming were established from the DNA sequence. Among more than 2 million clones, over 85% were seen once, and the ten largest hold around 1.7%. This entry comes from a study of shared clonotypes between healthy human individuals. Study background: Per-donor plates numbered three CD4 naive, three CD4 memory, two CD8 naive and one CD8 memory.

Cells designated naive CD8 were CD45RO-negative and were positively selected for CCR7, with terminally differentiated effector memory CD45RA+ cells excluded. Healthy HIV-negative adults with no recent acute infections or vaccinations were recruited as donors. Trimming at V came to 0 bases and at J to 6 bases, leaving 11 bases not matched to a gene. The germline V gene encodes CDR1 SNHLY and CDR2 FYNNEI. This CDR3 spans 18 amino acids. Broader study findings: Larger estimated richness was generally recorded for naive subsets relative to memory subsets.

The sequenced sample consisted of naive CD8+ T cells from PBMCs. The TCR sequence derives from a man aged 18 to 29 in good health. Some clones in this sample may be carry-over from other donors' samples. This chain connects TRBV2 to TRBJ2-3; 11 bases map to TRBD2. The CDR3 bases are TGTGCCAGCAGTGAAGCGGCTACTAGCGGGAGATCTGCTGATACGCAGTATTTT. It is translated as CASSEAATSGRSADTQYF.